The clone carrying this T cell receptor beta chain was seen only once. These data are taken from a study of blood T cell repertoires in COVID-19. Overall study context: Sites in the United States, Italy and Spain provided acute and convalescent COVID-19 samples. T cells, B-cell-depleted T cells, or PBMCs supplied cDNA or gDNA.

Authors' data handling: Reference gene primer amplification gave estimated nucleated cell counts. Data came from immunoSEQ multiplex PCR; TCRdb stores just in-frame clones and leaves some out. V, J and clone size were drawn from that table, and D and trimming were deduced from the DNA. The table has approximately 220,000 clones, around 82% seen once. V was trimmed by 4 bases and J by 3 bases, leaving 9 bases between them. The CDR3 length is 13 residues. Germline V gene lookup returns CDR1 SNHLY and CDR2 FYNNEI. The sequence came from a woman under 40 who had recovered from COVID-19. Sample: peripheral blood. The chain has TRBV2 and TRBJ1-1; no clear D. CDR3: CASSVNGDTEAFF. CDR3 sequence (DNA): TGTGCCAGCAGTGTAAACGGGGACACTGAAGCTTTCTTT.